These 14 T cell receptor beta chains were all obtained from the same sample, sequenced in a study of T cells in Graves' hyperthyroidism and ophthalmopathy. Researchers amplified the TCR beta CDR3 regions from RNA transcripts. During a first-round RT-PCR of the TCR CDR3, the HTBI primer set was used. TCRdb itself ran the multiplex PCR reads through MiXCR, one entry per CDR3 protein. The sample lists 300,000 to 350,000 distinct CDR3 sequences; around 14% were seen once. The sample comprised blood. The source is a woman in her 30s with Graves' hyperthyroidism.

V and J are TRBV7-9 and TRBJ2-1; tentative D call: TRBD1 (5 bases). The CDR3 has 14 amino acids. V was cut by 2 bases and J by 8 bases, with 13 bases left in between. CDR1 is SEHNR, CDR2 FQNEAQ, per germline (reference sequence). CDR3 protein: CASSLFAGMDEQFF. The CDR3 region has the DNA TGTGCCAGCAGCTTATTCGCAGGGATGGATGAGCAGTTCTTC.

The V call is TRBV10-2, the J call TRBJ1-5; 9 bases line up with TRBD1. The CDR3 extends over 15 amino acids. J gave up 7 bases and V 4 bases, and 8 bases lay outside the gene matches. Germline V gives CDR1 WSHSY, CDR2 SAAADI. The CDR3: CASSGGQGGVQPQHF. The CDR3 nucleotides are TGCGCCAGCAGTGGGGGACAGGGCGGGGTACAGCCCCAGCATTTT.

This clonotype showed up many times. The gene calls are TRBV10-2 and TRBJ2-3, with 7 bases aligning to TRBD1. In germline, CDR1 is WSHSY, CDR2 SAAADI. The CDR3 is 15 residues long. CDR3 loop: CAVLPGQQYTDTQYF. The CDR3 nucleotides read TGCGCAGTACTTCCGGGACAGCAATACACAGATACGCAGTATTTT.

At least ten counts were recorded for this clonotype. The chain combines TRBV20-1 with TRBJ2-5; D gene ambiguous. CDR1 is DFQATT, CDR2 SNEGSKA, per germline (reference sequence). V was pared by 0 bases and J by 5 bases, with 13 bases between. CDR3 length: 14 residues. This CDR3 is CSARDGGTSETQYF. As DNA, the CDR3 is TGCAGTGCTAGAGATGGTGGTACATCGGAGACCCAGTACTTC.

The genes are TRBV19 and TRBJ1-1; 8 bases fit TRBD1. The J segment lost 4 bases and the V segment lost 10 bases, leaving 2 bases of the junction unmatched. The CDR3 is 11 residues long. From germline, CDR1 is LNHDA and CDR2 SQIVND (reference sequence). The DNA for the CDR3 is TGTGCCATCAGGGGGCCCACTGAAGCTTTCTTT. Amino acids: CAIRGPTEAFF. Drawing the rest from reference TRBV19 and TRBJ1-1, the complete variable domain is DGGITQSPKYLFRKEGQNVTLSCEQNLNHDAMYWYRQDPGQGLRLIYYSQIVNDFQKGDIAEGYSVSREKKESFPLTVTSAQKNPTAFYLCAIRGPTEAFFGQGTRLTVV.

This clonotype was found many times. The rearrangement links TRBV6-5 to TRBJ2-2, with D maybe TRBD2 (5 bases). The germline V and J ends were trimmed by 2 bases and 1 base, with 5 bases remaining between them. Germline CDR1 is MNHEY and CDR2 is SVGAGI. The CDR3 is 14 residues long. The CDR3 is CASSYSGNTGELFF. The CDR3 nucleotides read TGTGCCAGCAGTTACAGCGGGAACACCGGGGAGCTGTTTTTT.

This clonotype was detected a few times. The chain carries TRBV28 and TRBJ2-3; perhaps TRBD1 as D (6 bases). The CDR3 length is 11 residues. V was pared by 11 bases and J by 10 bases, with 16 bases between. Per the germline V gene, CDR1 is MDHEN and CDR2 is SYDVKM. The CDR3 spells CAWSRGRAQYF. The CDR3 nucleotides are TGTGCCTGGTCCAGGGGACGTGCGCAGTATTTT.

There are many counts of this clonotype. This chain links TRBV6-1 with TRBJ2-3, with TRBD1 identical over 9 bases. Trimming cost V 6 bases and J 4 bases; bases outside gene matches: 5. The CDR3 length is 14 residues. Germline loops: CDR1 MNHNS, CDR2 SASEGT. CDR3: CASSRDRVSDTQYF. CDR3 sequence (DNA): TGTGCCAGCAGCCGGGACAGGGTATCAGATACGCAGTATTTT.

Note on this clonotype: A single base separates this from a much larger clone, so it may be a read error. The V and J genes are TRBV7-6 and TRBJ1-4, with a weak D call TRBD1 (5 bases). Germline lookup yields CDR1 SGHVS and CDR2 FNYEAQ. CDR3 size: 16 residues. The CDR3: CASSLGTAATIEKLFF. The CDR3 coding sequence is TGTGCCAGCAGCCTCGGGACCGCAGCAACTATTGAAAAACTGTTTTTT.

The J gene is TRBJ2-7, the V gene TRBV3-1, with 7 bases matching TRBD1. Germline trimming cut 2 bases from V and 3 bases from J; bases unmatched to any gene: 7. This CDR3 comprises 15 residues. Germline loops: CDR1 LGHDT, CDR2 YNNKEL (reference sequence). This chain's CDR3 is CASSQLQGTGYEQYF. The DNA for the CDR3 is TGTGCCAGCAGCCAACTACAGGGGACGGGCTACGAGCAGTACTTC.

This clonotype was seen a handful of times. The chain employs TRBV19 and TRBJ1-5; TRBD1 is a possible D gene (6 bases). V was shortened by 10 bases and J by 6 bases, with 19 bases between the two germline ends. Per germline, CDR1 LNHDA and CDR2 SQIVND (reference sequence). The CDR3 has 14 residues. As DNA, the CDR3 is TGTGCCACCTCATCGAAGGGGGTTGCTCAGCCCCAGCATTTT. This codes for CATSSKGVAQPQHF.

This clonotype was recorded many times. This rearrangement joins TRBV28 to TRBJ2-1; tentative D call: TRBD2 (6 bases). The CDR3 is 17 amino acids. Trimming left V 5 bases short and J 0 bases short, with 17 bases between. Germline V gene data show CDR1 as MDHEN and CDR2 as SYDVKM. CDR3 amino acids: CASSPGGRPSSYNEQFF. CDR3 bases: TGTGCCAGCAGTCCCGGGGGACGGCCGAGCTCCTACAATGAGCAGTTCTTC.

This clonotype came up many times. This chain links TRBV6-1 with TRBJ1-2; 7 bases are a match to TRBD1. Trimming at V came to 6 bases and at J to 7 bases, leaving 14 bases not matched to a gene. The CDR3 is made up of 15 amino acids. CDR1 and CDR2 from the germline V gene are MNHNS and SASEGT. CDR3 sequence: CASRRLGQSDGGYTF. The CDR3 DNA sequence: TGTGCCAGCAGAAGACTGGGACAGAGCGATGGTGGCTACACCTTC.

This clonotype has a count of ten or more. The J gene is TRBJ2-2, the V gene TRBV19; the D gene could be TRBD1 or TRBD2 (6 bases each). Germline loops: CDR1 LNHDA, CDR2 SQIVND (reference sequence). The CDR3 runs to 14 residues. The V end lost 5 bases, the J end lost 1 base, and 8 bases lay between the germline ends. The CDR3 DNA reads TGTGCCAGTAGTGGGGGGCGGAACACCGGGGAGCTGTTTTTT. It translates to CASSGGRNTGELFF.